This T cell receptor (beta chain) was sequenced for a study of blood T cell repertoires in COVID-19. Study as a whole: Both acute and convalescent COVID-19 samples were obtained from the United States, Italy and Spain. The cDNA or gDNA used as material had been derived from T cells, B-cell-depleted T cells, or PBMCs.

Authors' analysis steps: Quantification of nucleated cells was approximated via reference gene primer amplification. Assay used: immunoSEQ multiplex PCR; TCRdb lists only in-frame clones, some missing. The D gene and trimming were derived from the DNA, and the V and J assignments and clone size from that table. The data hold about 52,000 clones, with about 92% observed a single time. V dropped 0 bases and J dropped 9; count of bases not matched to a gene: 10. Germline V lookup: CDR1 SGDLS, CDR2 YYNGEE. The CDR3 contains 16 residues. This clone appeared a single time. This receptor was taken from a human donor in a cohort sampled during active COVID-19. The chain recombines TRBV9 with TRBJ2-1, with 9 bases aligning to TRBD2. The sample consisted of peripheral blood. The CDR3 sequence is CASSVGPSGNLGEQFF. As DNA, the CDR3 is TGTGCCAGCAGCGTAGGCCCTAGCGGGAATTTGGGTGAGCAGTTCTTC.